Following are 3 T cell receptor beta chains from one sample sequenced in a study of radiotherapy plus CTLA-4 blockade in lung cancer. The method was immunoSEQ multiplex PCR; TCRdb's version includes in-frame clones alone and lacks a portion of them. Of 70,000 to 95,000 clones in the sample, around four fifths were seen once. The specimen comprised peripheral blood, sampled from a patient treated with radiotherapy plus ipilimumab. These receptors all stem from a human donor with non-small cell lung cancer that progressed on radiotherapy plus ipilimumab.

As to this clone: Compared with germline, one end of the junction differs, possibly owing to a read error. The chain couples TRBV4-1 to TRBJ1-1, with 9 bases lining up with TRBD1. CDR3 length: 14 amino acids. Germline V gives CDR1 MGHRA, CDR2 YSYEKL. The CDR3 is CASSPQGADTEAFF. In nucleotides, the CDR3 is TGTGCCAGCAGCCCACAGGGGGCGGACACTGAAGCTTTCTTT.

CDR3 protein: CASSQLAGGQETQYF. The CDR3 nucleotides are TGTGCCAGCAGCCAACTAGCGGGAGGACAAGAGACCCAGTACTTC. V gene TRBV5-6 combines with J gene TRBJ2-5, with TRBD2 matching over 12 bases. The CDR3 has 15 amino acids. The V segment lost 4 bases and the J segment 2 bases; nucleotides outside the gene matches: 3. Germline V gene data show CDR1 as SGHDT and CDR2 as YYEEEE.

The rearrangement joins TRBV5-8 to TRBJ1-2; TRBD1 matches 7 bases. J was trimmed by 0 bases and V by 1 base; bases with no gene match: 3. This CDR3 spans 15 amino acids. Per germline, CDR1 SGHTS and CDR2 YDEGEE. Here the CDR3 DNA reads TGTGCCAGCAGCTTGCCGACAGGGCCTAACTATGGCTACACCTTC. Its translation: CASSLPTGPNYGYTF.